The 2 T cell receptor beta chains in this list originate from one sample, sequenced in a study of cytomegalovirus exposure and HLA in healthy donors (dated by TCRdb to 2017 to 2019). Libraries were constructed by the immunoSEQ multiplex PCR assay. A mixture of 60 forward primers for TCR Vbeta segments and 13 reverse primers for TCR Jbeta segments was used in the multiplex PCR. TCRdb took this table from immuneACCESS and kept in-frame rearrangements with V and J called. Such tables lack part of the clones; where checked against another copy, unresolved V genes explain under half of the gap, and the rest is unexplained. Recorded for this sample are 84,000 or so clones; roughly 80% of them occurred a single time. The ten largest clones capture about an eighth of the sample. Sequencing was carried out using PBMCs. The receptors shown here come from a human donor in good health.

The CDR3 DNA follows: TGTGCCAGCATCGCACAAGGGGTTGGCACTGAAGCTTTCTTT. Translated: CASIAQGVGTEAFF. The rearrangement links TRBV2 to TRBJ1-1; D is possibly TRBD1 (5 bases). The CDR3 loop spans 14 amino acids. The germline CDR1 and CDR2 sequences are SNHLY and FYNNEI. Trimming shortened V by 7 bases and J by 4 bases, and 16 bases separated the two germline ends. Using reference TRBV2 and TRBJ1-1 for the parts outside the CDR3, the full variable domain is EPEVTQTPSHQVTQMGQEVILRCVPISNHLYFYWYRQILGQKVEFLVSFYNNEISEKSEIFDDQFSVERPDGSNFTLKIRSTKLEDSAMYFCASIAQGVGTEAFFGQGTRLTVV.

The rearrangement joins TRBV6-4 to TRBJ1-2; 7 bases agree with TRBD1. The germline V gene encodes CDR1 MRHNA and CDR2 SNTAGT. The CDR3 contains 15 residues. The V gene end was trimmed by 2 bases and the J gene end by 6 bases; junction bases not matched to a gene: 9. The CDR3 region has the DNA TGTGCCAGCAGTGACCCGATGACAGGGAGGCATGGCTACACCTTC. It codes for CASSDPMTGRHGYTF.